These 22 T cell receptor beta chains share one sample of origin, sequenced in a study of blood T cell repertoires in COVID-19. The protocol was immunoSEQ multiplex PCR, while the TCRdb copy is restricted to in-frame clones and leaves out a portion. In the table there are around 150,000 clones, approximately 82% of which are singletons. Sequencing used peripheral blood. These receptors were obtained from a woman aged 80 or over with acute or convalescent COVID-19.

The chain carries TRBV10-2 and TRBJ1-5, with 8 bases fitting TRBD1. CDR1 and CDR2 from the germline V gene are WSHSY and SAAADI. This CDR3 has 15 residues. Losses at the gene ends were 0 bases for V and 4 bases for J; bases not matched to a gene: 2. CDR3 amino acids: CASSESTGGNQPQHF. As DNA, the CDR3 is TGCGCCAGCAGTGAGTCTACAGGGGGGAATCAGCCCCAGCATTTT.

The chain has TRBV6-5 and TRBJ1-2; 10 positions agree with TRBD1. The CDR3 consists of 15 residues. Germline CDR1 and CDR2: MNHEY and SVGAGI. The ends lost 4 bases at V and 4 bases at J; junction bases unmatched: 6. The CDR3, as DNA: TGTGCCAGCAGTTCTTGGACAGGGGGTATCTATGGCTACACCTTC. This gives the protein CASSSWTGGIYGYTF.

The chain has TRBV7-2 and TRBJ1-4; the D is unclear. The ends were cut back, 4 bases at V and 3 bases at J, with 15 bases in the middle. The CDR3 has 16 amino acids. The V gene's germline CDR1 is SGHTA and CDR2 FQGNSA. The CDR3 loop reads CASSSGGRRANEKLFF. The CDR3 DNA sequence: TGTGCCAGCAGCTCAGGAGGGCGGCGGGCTAATGAAAAACTGTTTTTT. Full variable domain (missing parts from reference TRBV7-2 and TRBJ1-4): GAGVSQSPSNKVTEKGKDVELRCDPISGHTALYWYRQSLGQGLEFLIYFQGNSAPDKSGLPSDRFSAERTGGSVSTLTIQRTQQEDSAVYLCASSSGGRRANEKLFFGSGTQLSVL.

This clone was observed a single time. This sequence joins TRBV19 and TRBJ2-7; possibly TRBD1 for D (6 bases). This CDR3 is built from 14 residues. With 7 bases removed from V and 2 bases from J, the gap between germline ends came to 15 bases. Germline-derived CDR1 and CDR2 are LNHDA and SQIVND (reference sequence). The CDR3 loop reads CASTTGLGAYEQYF. The CDR3 DNA reads as TGTGCCAGTACCACAGGGTTGGGGGCCTACGAGCAGTACTTC.

This clone was seen a handful of times. The chain has TRBV13 and TRBJ2-3; 7 bases fit TRBD1. The CDR3 extends over 16 amino acids. V was pared by 2 bases and J by 0 bases, with 5 bases of the junction left unmatched. Germline values: CDR1 PRHDT, CDR2 FYEKMQ (reference sequence). Written as DNA, the CDR3 is TGTGCCAGCAGCTTACAGGGGGAGACTAGCACAGATACGCAGTATTTT. Translating it yields CASSLQGETSTDTQYF.

This clone has only a few counts. The chain uses TRBV3-1 (or the pseudogene TRBV3-2) and TRBJ1-4, with 7 bases identical to TRBD1. This CDR3 is 16 amino acids long. CDR1 and CDR2 (germline): LGHDT, YNNKEL (reference sequence). The J segment lost 6 bases and the V segment lost 1 base, leaving 8 bases of the junction unmatched. CDR3 sequence: CASSQGQGYGYEKLFF. Written as DNA, the CDR3 is TGTGCCAGCAGCCAAGGACAGGGTTACGGGTATGAAAAACTGTTTTTT.

The rearrangement joins TRBV5-1 to TRBJ1-4, with a weak D call TRBD1 (6 bases). The CDR3 is 15 amino acids. The ends were cut back, 0 bases at V and 3 bases at J, with 9 bases in the middle. In germline, CDR1 is SGHRS, CDR2 YFSETQ. In DNA, the CDR3 is TGCGCCAGCAGCTTGGCCACAGGGTCTAATGAAAAACTGTTTTTT. Its translation is CASSLATGSNEKLFF.

The V and J genes are TRBV5-1 and TRBJ2-3; TRBD2 matches at 15 bases. V dropped 7 bases and J dropped 6; count of bases not matched to a gene: 6. This CDR3 is 15 amino acids long. Germline V gene sequence: CDR1 SGHRS, CDR2 YFSETQ. CDR3 amino acids: CASQGLAGGRDTQYF. The CDR3 DNA reads TGCGCCAGCCAAGGACTAGCGGGAGGGCGGGATACGCAGTATTTT.

The rearrangement links TRBV2 to TRBJ2-1; 7 bases map to TRBD1. CDR3 length: 17 residues. From germline, CDR1 is SNHLY and CDR2 FYNNEI. Germline trimming cut 6 bases from V and 0 bases from J; bases unmatched to any gene: 11. Here the CDR3 reads CASSHPSGQSSYNEQFF. As DNA, the CDR3 is TGTGCCAGCAGCCACCCGTCGGGACAGAGCTCCTACAATGAGCAGTTCTTC.

The chain recombines TRBV7-6 with TRBJ1-3; D is ambiguous. The CDR3 covers 16 residues. V lost 3 bases to trimming and J lost 0 bases, with 12 bases between them. Germline V lookup: CDR1 SGHVS, CDR2 FNYEAQ. CDR3 region: CASSLRTGSSGNTIYF. CDR3 DNA: TGTGCCAGCAGCTTGCGGACCGGGAGCTCTGGAAACACCATATATTTT.

The sample holds a few counts of this clone. The chain uses TRBV6-5 and TRBJ1-4; possibly TRBD1 for D (6 bases). The germline V and J ends were trimmed by 4 bases and 6 bases, with 15 bases remaining between them. The CDR3 is 15 residues long. Germline CDR1 reads MNHEY; CDR2 reads SVGAGI. The CDR3 region is CASSSSGAFDEKLFF. The CDR3 bases are TGTGCCAGCAGTTCGTCAGGGGCTTTCGATGAAAAACTGTTTTTT.

The genes are TRBV2 and TRBJ2-5; tentative D call: TRBD1 (6 bases). V lost 7 bases and J 1 base, leaving 7 bases between the germline ends. Germline loops: CDR1 SNHLY, CDR2 FYNNEI. CDR3 length: 12 residues. The CDR3 is CASKTGQETQYF. In nucleotides, the CDR3 is TGTGCCAGCAAGACAGGCCAAGAGACCCAGTACTTC.

The chain has TRBV5-4 and TRBJ1-5; no clear D gene. Between the trimmed V and J ends, which lost 0 bases and 6 bases, there was a span of 10 bases. This CDR3 comprises 14 residues. The germline gives CDR1 SGHNT, CDR2 YYREEE (reference sequence). The DNA for the CDR3 is TGTGCCAGCAGCTTGGGAGGGTTGGGTCAGCCCCAGCATTTT. Translation gives CASSLGGLGQPQHF. Filled out from reference TRBV5-4 and TRBJ1-5, the complete variable domain reads ETGVTQSPTHLIKTRGQQVTLRCSSQSGHNTVSWYQQALGQGPQFIFQYYREEENGRGNFPPRFSGLQFPNYSSELNVNALELDDSALYLCASSLGGLGQPQHFGDGTRLSIL.

The rearrangement links TRBV3-1 (or the pseudogene TRBV3-2) to TRBJ2-3; 7 nucleotides line up with TRBD2. This CDR3 has 19 amino acids. V lost 0 bases and J lost 0; bases outside the gene matches: 12. Germline lookup yields CDR1 LGHDT and CDR2 YNNKEL (reference sequence). CDR3 region: CASSQDPRRLAASTDTQYF. The CDR3 DNA sequence: TGTGCCAGCAGCCAAGACCCAAGGCGCCTAGCGGCTAGCACAGATACGCAGTATTTT.

The chain employs TRBV19 and TRBJ2-3, with 12 bases that match TRBD2. Germline V gene data show CDR1 as LNHDA and CDR2 as SQIVND (reference sequence). This CDR3 is 16 amino acids long. Trimming took 4 bases from V and 4 from J; bases not matched to a gene: 6. The CDR3 region has the DNA TGTGCCAGTAGTACTCGACTAGCGGGAGCCTCAGATACGCAGTATTTT. Translated, it gives CASSTRLAGASDTQYF.

The chain has TRBV6-6 and TRBJ2-7; 11 bases are shared with TRBD2. V lost 4 bases and J lost 3; bases outside the gene matches: 5. CDR3 length equals 15 residues. Germline CDR1 is MNHNY and CDR2 is SVGAGI (reference sequence). The CDR3 sequence: CASSLGTSGHYEQYF. In DNA form, the CDR3 reads TGTGCCAGCAGTTTAGGGACTAGCGGTCACTACGAGCAGTACTTC.

Written as DNA, the CDR3 is TGTGCCAGCAGCGTCTCTGCTAGCGGGTCCACCGGGGAGCTGTTTTTT. As protein: CASSVSASGSTGELFF. The chain links TRBV9 to TRBJ2-2, with 8 bases lining up with TRBD2. V was pared by 2 bases and J by 4 bases, with 7 bases of the junction left unmatched. The germline V gene has CDR1 SGDLS and CDR2 YYNGEE. The CDR3 is 16 residues long.

The chain has TRBV5-1 and TRBJ1-1, with 8 nucleotides matching TRBD1. Germline V lookup: CDR1 SGHRS, CDR2 YFSETQ. This CDR3 contains 13 residues. J lost 6 bases, V lost 4 bases, and 5 bases had no gene match. CDR3 sequence: CASSRTGSAEAFF. The CDR3 DNA is TGCGCCAGCAGCCGGACAGGGTCGGCTGAAGCTTTCTTT.

This rearrangement joins TRBV4-1 to TRBJ2-7, with D possibly matching TRBD1 (5 bases). V was pared by 1 base and J by 0 bases, with 10 bases between. The CDR3 contains 15 residues. Germline-derived CDR1 and CDR2 are MGHRA and YSYEKL. The chain's CDR3 is CASSQGQFASYEQYF. CDR3 nucleotides: TGCGCCAGCAGCCAAGGACAGTTCGCCTCCTACGAGCAGTACTTC.

This clone was recorded a few times. This chain links TRBV30 with TRBJ2-1; D possibly corresponds to TRBD2 (6 bases). From germline, CDR1 is GTSNPN and CDR2 SVGIG (reference sequence). This CDR3 contains 14 residues. Trimming took off 5 bases at V and 6 bases at J, with 17 bases between the two ends. In DNA, the CDR3 is TGTGCCTGGGATAGGAATGCGGGGCCCAATGAGCAGTTCTTC. Translated: CAWDRNAGPNEQFF.

V usage is TRBV5-1 and J usage is TRBJ2-1; no clear D. This CDR3 region has 13 residues. Per the germline V gene, CDR1 is SGHRS and CDR2 is YFSETQ. V lost 2 bases and J 8 bases, leaving 11 bases between the germline ends. The CDR3 sequence is CASSFSPRDEQFF. CDR3 DNA sequence: TGCGCCAGCAGCTTCTCGCCTCGGGATGAGCAGTTCTTC.

The chain employs TRBV6-5 and TRBJ1-1; D ambiguous. V lost 7 bases and J lost 0, with 12 bases in between. Germline assignment: CDR1 MNHEY and CDR2 SVGAGI. The CDR3 loop spans 14 amino acids. The CDR3 DNA sequence: TGTGCCAGCAACGACTTCGGGTTGAACACTGAAGCTTTCTTT. Its translation: CASNDFGLNTEAFF.